One and the same sample provided the 19 T cell receptor beta chains below, sequenced in a study of cytotoxic CD8 clonotypes in ibrutinib-treated CLL. Clones were sequenced by immunoSEQ multiplex PCR, and TCRdb holds only the in-frame ones, with some missing. This sample has tens of thousands of clones, with roughly 57% found just once. This material consisted of PBMCs, taken after 12 months of ibrutinib treatment. The source of these receptors is a human donor with chronic lymphocytic leukemia.

J is TRBJ2-3 and V is TRBV5-5, with D uncertain. The CDR3 loop spans 15 amino acids. V was cut by 7 bases and J by 0 bases, with 15 bases left in between. The germline V gene encodes CDR1 SGHKS and CDR2 YYEKEE (reference sequence). The CDR3: CASLSRGASTDTQYF. CDR3 nucleotide sequence: TGTGCCAGCTTATCGCGCGGAGCTAGCACAGATACGCAGTATTTT.

The chain employs TRBV6-6 and TRBJ1-3; no clear D. With 7 bases removed from V and 4 bases from J, the gap between germline ends came to 17 bases. The germline CDR1 and CDR2 sequences are MNHNY and SVGAGI (reference sequence). CDR3 length: 15 amino acids. In DNA form, the CDR3 reads TGTGCCAGCAACGGGAGAGGACCGTCCGGAAACACCATATATTTT. Translating gives CASNGRGPSGNTIYF.

The rearrangement joins TRBV6-1 to TRBJ2-1, with 7 bases aligning to TRBD2. This CDR3 spans 14 amino acids. The V segment lost 8 bases and the J segment 9 bases; nucleotides outside the gene matches: 13. Germline V gives CDR1 MNHNS, CDR2 SASEGT. The CDR3 reads CASCLGGSISEQFF. In DNA, the CDR3 is TGTGCCAGCTGTCTGGGCGGGAGTATAAGTGAGCAGTTCTTC.

The V and J genes are TRBV13 and TRBJ2-2, with D maybe TRBD1 (6 bases). Germline V lookup: CDR1 PRHDT, CDR2 FYEKMQ (reference sequence). The length of the CDR3 is 15 residues. Between the trimmed V and J ends, which lost 6 bases and 3 bases, there was a span of 14 bases. This CDR3 reads CASSLRQAHTGELFF. The CDR3 coding sequence is TGTGCCAGCAGTCTGCGACAGGCCCACACCGGGGAGCTGTTTTTT.

In regard to this clone: This sample includes further DNA sequences coding for the same CDR3. This chain uses TRBV6-1 with TRBJ2-2; D might be TRBD1 (5 bases). Trimming removed 6 bases from V and 5 bases from J, with 10 bases in between. CDR1 and CDR2 (germline): MNHNS, SASEGT. The CDR3 consists of 13 residues. The DNA of the CDR3 is TGTGCCAGCAGGCCCGACAGAACCGGGGAGCTGTTTTTT. Residues: CASRPDRTGELFF.

This clone turned up a few times. The chain couples TRBV28 to TRBJ1-1, with a possible D match to TRBD1 (5 bases). Trimming left V 7 bases short and J 1 base short, with 13 bases between. CDR3 length: 14 amino acids. CDR1 is MDHEN and CDR2 is SYDVKM in the germline V gene. The CDR3 DNA sequence: TGTGCCAGCACCCTTGATGGGGCGAACACTGAAGCTTTCTTT. Its translation: CASTLDGANTEAFF. Together with reference TRBV28 and TRBJ1-1, the CDR3 gives the full variable domain: DVKVTQSSRYLVKRTGEKVFLECVQDMDHENMFWYRQDPGLGLRLIYFSYDVKMKEKGDIPEGYSVSREKKERFSLILESASTNQTSMYLCASTLDGANTEAFFGQGTRLTVV.

The gene calls are TRBV5-4 and TRBJ1-6; maybe TRBD1 (6 bases). V was cut by 3 bases and J by 9 bases, with 16 bases left in between. CDR1 SGHNT and CDR2 YYREEE come from the germline V gene (reference sequence). The CDR3 runs 15 residues. The CDR3 DNA reads TGTGCCAGCAGCTCAGGGGCCCCCAGCGGTTCACCCCTCCACTTT. Amino acid sequence: CASSSGAPSGSPLHF.

The chain employs TRBV7-9 and TRBJ1-2; D unresolved. The CDR3 runs to 12 residues. V was clipped by 3 bases and J by 8 bases, with 10 bases between them. The germline gives CDR1 SEHNR, CDR2 FQNEAQ (reference sequence). CDR3: CASSFGEEGYTF. CDR3 in DNA: TGTGCCAGCAGCTTCGGGGAGGAAGGCTACACCTTC.

J is TRBJ2-3 and V is TRBV25-1, with D tentatively TRBD1 or TRBD2 (5 bases each). V was cut by 6 bases and J by 8 bases, with 27 bases left in between. The CDR3 totals 17 residues. The V gene's germline CDR1 is MGHDK and CDR2 SYGVNS. CDR3 nucleotides: TGTGCCAGCAGGCTCTCCATGACGGGGCAATCAGCTGGTACGCAGTATTTT. Translated: CASRLSMTGQSAGTQYF. The complete variable domain, with remaining parts taken from reference TRBV25-1 and TRBJ2-3, reads EADIYQTPRYLVIGTGKKITLECSQTMGHDKMYWYQQDPGMELHLIHYSYGVNSTEKGDLSSESTVSRIRTEHFPLTLESARPSHTSQYLCASRLSMTGQSAGTQYFGPGTRLTVL.

The rearrangement uses TRBV5-1 and TRBJ2-5; D may be TRBD1 or TRBD2 (5 bases each). CDR1 is SGHRS, CDR2 YFSETQ, per germline. The CDR3 spans 12 residues. Trimming left V 4 bases short and J 5 bases short, with 9 bases between. The CDR3 is CASSVEGETQYF. The CDR3 region has the DNA TGCGCCAGCAGCGTAGAGGGGGAGACCCAGTACTTC. The whole variable domain, remainder taken from reference TRBV5-1 and TRBJ2-5, is KAGVTQTPRYLIKTRGQQVTLSCSPISGHRSVSWYQQTPGQGLQFLFEYFSETQRNKGNFPGRFSGRQFSNSRSEMNVSTLELGDSALYLCASSVEGETQYFGPGTRLLVL.

This chain joins TRBV6-6 and TRBJ2-7, with a possible D match to TRBD1 (5 bases). The V and J ends lost 7 bases and 5 bases respectively, with 15 bases between them. From germline, CDR1 is MNHNY and CDR2 SVGAGI (reference sequence). The CDR3 runs to 13 residues. The CDR3 protein is CASNHGAGHEQYV. The CDR3 coding sequence is TGTGCCAGCAACCATGGGGCAGGGCACGAGCAGTACGTC.

This sequence joins TRBV6-5 and TRBJ2-3; D is undetermined. The germline V gene encodes CDR1 MNHEY and CDR2 SVGAGI. The CDR3 covers 15 residues. Trimming stripped 7 bases from V and 0 bases from J, with 14 bases between. CDR3 in amino acids: CASIIRAGSTDTQYF. The CDR3 bases are TGTGCCAGCATCATACGAGCAGGAAGCACAGATACGCAGTATTTT.

The chain couples TRBV6-1 to TRBJ1-2, with TRBD1 as a possible D gene (6 bases). The V gene lost 6 bases and the J gene lost 4 bases, with 12 bases spanning the gap. The CDR3 covers 13 residues. CDR1 and CDR2 from the germline V gene are MNHNS and SASEGT. The CDR3 region has the DNA TGTGCCAGCAGGCTCGGGACAACCTATGGCTACACCTTC. It specifies CASRLGTTYGYTF.

V usage is TRBV9 and J usage is TRBJ1-1; no reliable D call. The CDR3 covers 13 residues. Germline V gene sequence: CDR1 SGDLS, CDR2 YYNGEE. Trimming removed 3 bases from V and 6 bases from J, with 12 bases in between. CDR3: CASSADLWAEAFF. The CDR3 DNA sequence: TGTGCCAGCAGCGCCGACCTATGGGCTGAAGCTTTCTTT.

This clone was observed a single time. The CDR3 bases are TGTGCCAGCAGTTCTCGCTCAGATACGCAGTATTTT. Residues: CASSSRSDTQYF. The chain recombines TRBV27 with TRBJ2-3; no reliable D call. Germline values: CDR1 MNHEY, CDR2 SMNVEV (reference sequence). V was cut by 4 bases and J by 4 bases, with 6 bases left in between. This CDR3 comprises 12 residues.

The chain is built from TRBV29-1 and TRBJ2-3; 9 nucleotides align to TRBD1. The CDR3 runs to 14 residues. The ends lost 7 bases at V and 3 bases at J; junction bases unmatched: 8. CDR1 and CDR2 (germline): SQVTM, ANQGSEA. CDR3 residues: CSATGTGRTDTQYF. DNA of the CDR3: TGCAGCGCGACCGGGACAGGGCGGACAGATACGCAGTATTTT.

This chain links TRBV6-8 with TRBJ2-7, with D perhaps matching TRBD1 or TRBD2 (5 bases each). This CDR3 region has 15 residues. V was trimmed by 0 bases and J by 5 bases, leaving 14 bases between them. Germline V gene lookup returns CDR1 MNHGY and CDR2 SAAAGT. CDR3 in DNA: TGTGCCAGCAGTTACTCGATCGTTAGGGACGACGAGCAGTACTTC. It encodes CASSYSIVRDDEQYF.

This clone turned up a few times. The chain carries TRBV6-5 and TRBJ2-1, with D maybe TRBD1 (6 bases). The CDR3 length is 15 residues. The ends were cut back, 6 bases at V and 2 bases at J, with 14 bases in the middle. Germline V gene data show CDR1 as MNHEY and CDR2 as SVGAGI. CDR3 sequence: CASSPTQGAYNEQFF. The DNA of the CDR3 is TGTGCCAGCAGCCCCACACAGGGCGCCTACAATGAGCAGTTCTTC.

The genes are TRBV19 and TRBJ2-1; TRBD2 might be the D (6 bases). Trimming removed 5 bases from V and 6 bases from J, with 23 bases in between. CDR3 length equals 17 residues. Germline V lookup: CDR1 LNHDA, CDR2 SQIVND (reference sequence). The CDR3 nucleotides are TGTGCCAGTAGTCCCAAAAGGAGGGAGAGGGGCCCCAATGAGCAGTTCTTC. Its protein product is CASSPKRRERGPNEQFF.